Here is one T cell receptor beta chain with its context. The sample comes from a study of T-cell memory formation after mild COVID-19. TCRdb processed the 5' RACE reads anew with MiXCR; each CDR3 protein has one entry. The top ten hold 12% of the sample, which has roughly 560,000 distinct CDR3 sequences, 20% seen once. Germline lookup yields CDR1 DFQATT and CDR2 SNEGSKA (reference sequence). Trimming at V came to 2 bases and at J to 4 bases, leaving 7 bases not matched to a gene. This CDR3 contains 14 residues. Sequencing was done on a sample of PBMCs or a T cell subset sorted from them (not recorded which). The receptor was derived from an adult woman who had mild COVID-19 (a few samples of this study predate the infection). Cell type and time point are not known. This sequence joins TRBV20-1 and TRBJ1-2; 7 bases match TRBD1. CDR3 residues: CSARRQGGSYGYTF. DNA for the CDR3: TGCAGTGCTAGACGACAGGGAGGAAGCTATGGCTACACCTTC.